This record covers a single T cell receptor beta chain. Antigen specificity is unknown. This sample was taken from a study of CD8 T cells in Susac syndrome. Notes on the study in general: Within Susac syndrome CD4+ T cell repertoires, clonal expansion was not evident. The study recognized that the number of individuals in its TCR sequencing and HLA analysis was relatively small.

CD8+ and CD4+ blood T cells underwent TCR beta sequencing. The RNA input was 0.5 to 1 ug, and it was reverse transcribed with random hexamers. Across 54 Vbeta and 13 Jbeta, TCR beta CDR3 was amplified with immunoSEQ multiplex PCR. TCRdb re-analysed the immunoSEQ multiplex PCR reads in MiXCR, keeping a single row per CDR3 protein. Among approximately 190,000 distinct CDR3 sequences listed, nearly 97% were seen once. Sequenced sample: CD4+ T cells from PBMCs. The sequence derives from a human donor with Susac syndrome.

The CDR3 sequence is CAWSVLFTGELFF. In DNA form, the CDR3 reads TGTGCCTGGAGTGTACTGTTCACCGGGGAGCTGTTTTTT. This chain connects TRBV30 to TRBJ2-2, with D hard to call. V lost 0 bases to trimming and J lost 4 bases, with 6 bases between them. In germline, CDR1 is GTSNPN, CDR2 SVGIG (reference sequence). CDR3 length: 13 amino acids.